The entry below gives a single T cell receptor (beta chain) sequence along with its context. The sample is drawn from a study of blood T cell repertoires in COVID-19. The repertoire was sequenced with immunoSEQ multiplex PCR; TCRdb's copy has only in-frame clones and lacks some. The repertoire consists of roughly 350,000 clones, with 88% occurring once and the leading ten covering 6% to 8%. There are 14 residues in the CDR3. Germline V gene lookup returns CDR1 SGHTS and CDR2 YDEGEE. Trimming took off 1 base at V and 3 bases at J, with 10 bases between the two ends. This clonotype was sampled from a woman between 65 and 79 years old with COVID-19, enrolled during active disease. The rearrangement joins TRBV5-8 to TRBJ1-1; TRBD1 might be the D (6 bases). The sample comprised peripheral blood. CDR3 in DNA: TGTGCCAGCAGCTTGAAGGGACACCACACTGAAGCTTTCTTT. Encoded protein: CASSLKGHHTEAFF.